These 12 T cell receptor beta chains originate from one sample sequenced in a study of blood T cell repertoires in COVID-19. Assay: immunoSEQ multiplex PCR; the TCRdb copy retains only in-frame clones and omits some. The sample lists about 280,000 clones, more than 70% occurring once. The specimen was PBMCs or T cells enriched from blood (not recorded which). The source is a woman aged 55-70 years in a cohort exposed to, infected with or recovered from COVID-19 (not recorded which).

The chain links TRBV19 to TRBJ1-5, with 8 bases fitting TRBD1. Looked up from germline, CDR1 is LNHDA and CDR2 is SQIVND (reference sequence). J lost 7 bases, V lost 2 bases, and 19 bases had no gene match. This CDR3 is 19 amino acids long. In nucleotides, the CDR3 is TGTGCCAGTAGTATATGGACCGCTCCCGGACAGGGCGTCCAACAGCCCCAGCATTTT. Residues: CASSIWTAPGQGVQQPQHF.

The chain carries TRBV5-1 and TRBJ2-5, with a weak D call TRBD2 (7 bases). Deletions cut 2 bases from V and 5 bases from J, with 13 bases between. CDR1 and CDR2 from the germline V gene are SGHRS and YFSETQ. CDR3 length: 14 residues. The CDR3 region is CASSLRGRGETQYF. The CDR3 DNA is TGCGCCAGCAGCTTACGAGGGAGGGGGGAGACCCAGTACTTC.

V gene TRBV5-1 combines with J gene TRBJ1-6, with TRBD1 identical over 7 bases. The CDR3 contains 15 residues. V shed 3 bases, J shed 5 bases, and the junction held 5 bases outside the gene matches. CDR1 and CDR2 from the germline V gene are SGHRS and YFSETQ. CDR3 in DNA: TGCGCCAGCAGCTCAGGGGGTTCCGATAATTCACCCCTCCACTTT. Translating gives CASSSGGSDNSPLHF. The full variable domain, its missing parts supplied by reference TRBV5-1 and TRBJ1-6, is KAGVTQTPRYLIKTRGQQVTLSCSPISGHRSVSWYQQTPGQGLQFLFEYFSETQRNKGNFPGRFSGRQFSNSRSEMNVSTLELGDSALYLCASSSGGSDNSPLHFGNGTRLTVT.

The chain joins TRBV5-4 to TRBJ2-5, with 9 bases identical to TRBD2. Unmatched junction bases numbered 8, after V lost 4 bases and J lost 4 bases. Per germline, CDR1 SGHNT and CDR2 YYREEE (reference sequence). The CDR3 runs 15 residues. The chain's CDR3 is CASSPLAGEGETQYF. CDR3 DNA: TGTGCCAGCAGCCCTTTAGCGGGAGAGGGAGAGACCCAGTACTTC.

This sequence joins TRBV28 and TRBJ2-1, with 9 positions matching TRBD2. The trim removed 1 base at V and 4 bases at J, leaving 11 bases unmatched. The CDR3 totals 18 residues. CDR1 is MDHEN, CDR2 SYDVKM, per germline. CDR3 bases: TGTGCCAGCAGTTTATCTCCATGGGCTAGCGGGATGTACAATGAGCAGTTCTTC. It codes for CASSLSPWASGMYNEQFF.

The chain uses TRBV5-5 and TRBJ1-2; D gene ambiguous. Germline lookup yields CDR1 SGHKS and CDR2 YYEKEE (reference sequence). There are 12 residues in the CDR3. The V end lost 4 bases, the J end lost 4 bases, and 8 bases lay between the germline ends. The CDR3 spells CASSRELYGYTF. Here the CDR3 DNA reads TGTGCCAGCAGCCGAGAACTCTATGGCTACACCTTC.

This clone was recorded a few times. The chain has TRBV5-1 and TRBJ2-7; the match to TRBD2 covers 7 bases. This CDR3 is built from 16 residues. In germline, CDR1 is SGHRS, CDR2 YFSETQ. The J segment lost 3 bases and the V segment lost 2 bases, leaving 11 bases of the junction unmatched. The CDR3 region has the DNA TGCGCCAGCAGCTTTCATGGCGGGGGAGTAAGCTACGAGCAGTACTTC. This sequence encodes CASSFHGGGVSYEQYF.

The chain combines TRBV28 with TRBJ2-7; 13 bases match TRBD2. Trimming removed 6 bases from V and 6 bases from J; junction bases left unmatched: 8. Germline V gene sequence: CDR1 MDHEN, CDR2 SYDVKM. This CDR3 contains 15 residues. Here the CDR3 reads CASSPRTSGRREQYF. For the CDR3, the DNA is TGTGCCAGCAGCCCACGGACTAGCGGGAGACGCGAGCAGTACTTC.

With respect to this clone: Other DNA variants within this sample encode the same CDR3. This chain joins TRBV28 and TRBJ2-7; perhaps TRBD2 as D (6 bases). The CDR3 covers 14 residues. The V and J ends lost 2 bases and 3 bases respectively, with 11 bases between them. From germline, CDR1 is MDHEN and CDR2 SYDVKM. CDR3 in amino acids: CASSLGGRVYEQYF. The CDR3 DNA sequence: TGTGCCAGCAGTTTAGGAGGGCGGGTCTACGAGCAGTACTTC.

The chain carries TRBV28 and TRBJ2-2; 9 bases are a match to TRBD1. V dropped 4 bases and J dropped 2; count of bases not matched to a gene: 8. There are 17 residues in the CDR3. Germline assignment: CDR1 MDHEN and CDR2 SYDVKM. CDR3 nucleotides: TGTGCCAGCAGTTCCTACCCGGGACAGGGTAACACCGGGGAGCTGTTTTTT. Translation: CASSSYPGQGNTGELFF. Based on the CDR3 plus reference TRBV28 and TRBJ2-2, the full variable domain is DVKVTQSSRYLVKRTGEKVFLECVQDMDHENMFWYRQDPGLGLRLIYFSYDVKMKEKGDIPEGYSVSREKKERFSLILESASTNQTSMYLCASSSYPGQGNTGELFFGEGSRLTVL.

In its sample, this clone was seen once. The rearrangement uses TRBV2 and TRBJ1-1; 8 bases match TRBD1. CDR1 is SNHLY and CDR2 is FYNNEI in the germline V gene. V gave up 3 bases and J gave up 2 bases; unmatched junction bases: 5. The CDR3 sequence is 15 residues long. The CDR3 reads CASSDPGQGNTEAFF. The CDR3 DNA follows: TGTGCCAGCAGTGACCCCGGACAGGGCAACACTGAAGCTTTCTTT.

This sequence joins TRBV19 and TRBJ2-7; 8 positions agree with TRBD1. CDR1 LNHDA and CDR2 SQIVND come from the germline V gene (reference sequence). Germline trimming cut 4 bases from V and 4 bases from J; bases unmatched to any gene: 12. CDR3 size: 16 residues. In DNA, the CDR3 is TGTGCCAGTAGTACCTGGGGAGGACAGGGAAGGTACGAGCAGTACTTC. Protein sequence: CASSTWGGQGRYEQYF.